This T cell receptor beta chain was profiled in a study of shared clonotypes between healthy human individuals. Study-wide findings and caveats: Non-shared clonotypes displayed generation probabilities falling below those of clonotypes present in all four donors. Naive subsets generally had larger estimated richness than memory subsets.

Trimming shortened V by 0 bases and J by 7 bases, and 15 bases separated the two germline ends. The CDR3 has 16 amino acids. Per germline, CDR1 SGHDN and CDR2 FVKESK. About this clone: Antigen unknown.

TCRdb's copy holds only in-frame clones and misses some; the assay was immunoSEQ multiplex PCR. The data show some 1,400,000 clones, approximately 97% seen once. This TCR derives from a man in his thirties or forties in good health. Material for sequencing was naive CD4+ T cells sorted from blood. Specified subset: CD45RA+ positively selected. This chain joins TRBV14 and TRBJ1-4, with D maybe TRBD1 (6 bases). The DNA for the CDR3 is TGTGCCAGCAGCCAAGAATTGCCGGGGGCGGGTGAAAAACTGTTTTTT. Translation: CASSQELPGAGEKLFF.